This T cell receptor beta chain comes out of a study of blood T cell repertoires in COVID-19. Looking at the study overall: Acute-phase and convalescent COVID-19 samples originated in the United States, Italy and Spain. In each case, the material was cDNA or gDNA derived from T cells, B-cell-depleted T cells, or PBMCs.

Using immunoSEQ multiplex PCR, the repertoire was profiled, and TCRdb retains in-frame clones only, with some absent. The sample lists approximately 350,000 clones; over 80% were seen once. Seattle enrolled patients during active infection and tracked them longitudinally. Germline values: CDR1 SNHLY, CDR2 FYNNEI. V lost 2 bases to trimming and J lost 7 bases, with 12 bases between them. This CDR3 has 13 residues. The clonotype originates from a woman aged 45-59 years with COVID-19, enrolled during active disease. The V gene is TRBV2, the J gene TRBJ2-7; D unresolved. The sample consisted of peripheral blood. The DNA for the CDR3 is TGTGCCAGCAGTGAACGCGTCTATTGGGAGCAGTACTTC. Translation: CASSERVYWEQYF.